The text below deals with one TCR beta chain. How the authors handled the data: How many nucleated cells were present was estimated from reference gene primer amplification. Sequencing used immunoSEQ multiplex PCR; TCRdb keeps in-frame clones, though not all of them. V and J calls and clone size are those listed in that table; D and trimming were worked out from the DNA. The sample includes approximately 61,000 clones, about 76% of them seen just once. In germline, CDR1 is MNHEY, CDR2 SMNVEV (reference sequence). V lost 2 bases, J lost 1 base, and 8 bases lay in between. The CDR3 is 14 amino acids. The data originate from a study of blood T cell repertoires in COVID-19. About the study: The samples span acute and convalescent COVID-19 from the United States, Italy and Spain. PBMCs, B-cell-depleted T cells, or T cells provided the cDNA or gDNA that made up the material.

The source of this sequence is a human donor in a cohort sampled during active COVID-19. This chain uses TRBV27 with TRBJ1-1, with TRBD1 as a possible D gene (6 bases). Sequenced sample: peripheral blood. The CDR3 nucleotides are TGTGCCAGCAGTTTAGCGGACAGGAACACTGAAGCTTTCTTT. Its translation: CASSLADRNTEAFF.